A selection of T cell receptor beta chains follows, all from one sample in a study of cytomegalovirus exposure and HLA in healthy donors. Profiled with immunoSEQ multiplex PCR; TCRdb holds only in-frame clones, not every one. Here the sample spans approximately 110,000 clones, under 80% being singletons. What was sequenced was PBMCs. All receptors derive from an older woman in good health and CMV-seropositive. CDR3s include the opening cysteine and the closing phenylalanine or tryptophan. The D gene is left open where the match is weak. Rows may omit the clone size; those that give it use once, few, many or a size class.

14	TRBV6-5	TRBD1	TRBJ2-1	.	CASSRDRVYNEQFF	TGTGCCAGCAGTCGGGACAGGGTCTACAATGAGCAGTTCTTC
15	TRBV27	.	TRBJ2-7	.	CASSLRAGVGNEQYF	TGTGCCAGCAGTTTAAGAGCGGGTGTAGGGAACGAGCAGTACTTC
14	TRBV6-5	.	TRBJ1-1	.	CASRSEGRAAEAFF	TGTGCCAGCAGATCGGAGGGGAGGGCTGCTGAAGCTTTCTTT
15	TRBV5-1	.	TRBJ2-7	.	CASREVAGRTYEQYF	TGCGCCAGCAGGGAGGTAGCTGGGAGGACCTACGAGCAGTACTTC
16	TRBV5-8	TRBD2	TRBJ2-5	.	CASSRWGGVAAETQYF	TGTGCCAGCAGCCGATGGGGGGGGGTGGCAGCGGAGACCCAGTACTTC
14	TRBV7-2	TRBD2	TRBJ2-1	.	CASSFSGRNNEQFF	TGTGCCAGCAGCTTTAGCGGGAGAAACAATGAGCAGTTCTTC
15	TRBV5-1	TRBD2	TRBJ2-4	.	CASSLAGGRENIQYF	TGCGCCAGCAGCTTGGCCGGCGGGAGGGAAAACATTCAGTACTTC
16	TRBV4-3	.	TRBJ1-3	.	CASSQAASGSGNTIYF	TGCGCCAGCAGCCAAGCGGCCTCGGGCTCTGGAAACACCATATATTTT
15	TRBV7-9	.	TRBJ2-2	.	CASSLDRVVTGELFF	TGTGCCAGCAGCTTAGATCGAGTAGTAACCGGGGAGCTGTTTTTT
13	TRBV7-6	.	TRBJ2-1	.	CASSLGLGGEQFF	TGTGCCAGCAGCTTGGGGTTGGGCGGGGAGCAGTTCTTC
16	TRBV27	.	TRBJ2-7	.	CASSLGSGRLSYEQYF	TGTGCCAGCAGTTTAGGGTCTGGCAGGCTAAGTTACGAGCAGTACTTC
16	TRBV7-8	.	TRBJ1-1	.	CASSLEQGVMNTEAFF	TGTGCCAGCAGCTTAGAACAGGGAGTTATGAACACTGAAGCTTTCTTT
16	TRBV9	TRBD2	TRBJ2-3	.	CASSGNRLAGKDTQYF	TGTGCCAGCAGCGGGAATAGACTAGCGGGGAAAGATACGCAGTATTTT
15	TRBV19	TRBD1	TRBJ2-7	.	CASSIEDRPLYEQYF	TGTGCCAGTAGTATCGAGGACAGGCCCCTCTACGAGCAGTACTTC
11	TRBV2	.	TRBJ2-7	.	CASSGGYEQYF	TGTGCCAGCAGCGGGGGCTACGAGCAGTACTTC
17	TRBV5-8	TRBD1	TRBJ1-5	few	CASSQSVTGVGNQPQHF	TGTGCCAGCAGCCAATCCGTGACAGGGGTCGGTAATCAGCCCCAGCATTTT
16	TRBV4-2	TRBD2	TRBJ2-1	once	CASSNPTSGRHNEQFF	TGTGCCAGCAGCAACCCGACTAGCGGGCGGCACAATGAGCAGTTCTTC
15	TRBV18	TRBD1	TRBJ2-4	few	CASSDRDSTKNIQYF	TGTGCCAGCTCCGACAGGGATTCGACCAAAAACATTCAGTACTTC
17	TRBV5-6	TRBD2	TRBJ2-5	.	CASSLRTSGRGGETQYF	TGTGCCAGCAGTCTCAGGACTAGCGGGAGGGGGGGAGAGACCCAGTACTTC
15	TRBV2	TRBD1	TRBJ1-3	.	CASRTGQVSGNTIYF	TGTGCCAGCAGGACAGGACAGGTCTCTGGAAACACCATATATTTT
13	TRBV29-1	TRBD1	TRBJ2-7	few	CSVEGQATYEQYF	TGCAGCGTTGAGGGACAGGCAACCTACGAGCAGTACTTC
14	TRBV7-9	.	TRBJ1-1	few	CASSFGGRNTEAFF	TGTGCCAGCAGCTTTGGGGGGAGGAACACTGAAGCTTTCTTT
16	TRBV7-2	TRBD1	TRBJ2-2	.	CASSLRQGAGTGELFF	TGTGCCAGCAGCCTACGACAGGGGGCGGGCACCGGGGAGCTGTTTTTT
17	TRBV7-8	TRBD1	TRBJ1-2	.	CASSPPSGDRGLYGYTF	TGTGCCAGCAGCCCCCCCTCCGGGGACAGGGGGCTTTATGGCTACACCTTC
18	TRBV9	.	TRBJ2-3	.	CASSPSSMGGASTDTQYF	TGTGCCAGCAGCCCCTCGTCAATGGGGGGGGCTAGCACAGATACGCAGTATTTT
13	TRBV19	.	TRBJ2-3	.	CASRTGWTDTQYF	TGTGCCAGTAGGACAGGTTGGACAGATACGCAGTATTTT
14	TRBV7-2	TRBD1	TRBJ2-7	.	CASSPRQGADEQYF	TGTGCCAGCAGCCCCCGACAGGGGGCCGACGAGCAGTACTTC
15	TRBV2	TRBD2	TRBJ2-5	.	CASSGLAGVKETQYF	TGTGCCAGCAGTGGACTAGCGGGAGTAAAAGAGACCCAGTACTTC
14	TRBV6-1	TRBD1	TRBJ2-5	few	CASSRQGAGETQYF	TGTGCCAGCAGCCGACAGGGGGCTGGAGAGACCCAGTACTTC
19	TRBV4-3	TRBD2	TRBJ2-1	.	CASSGGLSGGASSYNEQFF	TGCGCCAGCAGCGGGGGCCTTAGCGGGGGGGCCAGCTCCTACAATGAGCAGTTCTTC
12	TRBV27	.	TRBJ1-1	.	CASSGPFGEAFF	TGTGCCAGCAGTGGTCCATTCGGTGAAGCTTTCTTT
13	TRBV15	TRBD1	TRBJ2-7	.	CATSRGQELEQYF	TGTGCCACCAGCAGGGGACAGGAGTTGGAGCAGTACTTC
19	TRBV7-6	TRBD2	TRBJ2-7	.	CASSFGNAGAGGSSYEQYF	TGTGCCAGCAGCTTTGGGAACGCTGGAGCGGGAGGGAGCTCCTACGAGCAGTACTTC
14	TRBV11-3	.	TRBJ2-3	.	CASSFSGSTDTQYF	TGTGCCAGCAGCTTTTCAGGTAGCACAGATACGCAGTATTTT
15	TRBV16	.	TRBJ1-6	once	CASSLTTGNNSPLHF	TGTGCCAGCAGCCTGACCACAGGGAACAATTCACCCCTCCACTTT
15	TRBV5-4	TRBD1	TRBJ2-7	.	CASTQGTVPSYEQYF	TGTGCCAGCACCCAAGGGACAGTTCCATCCTACGAGCAGTACTTC
12	TRBV29-1	.	TRBJ1-3	.	CSVRGGGNTIYF	TGCAGCGTGAGGGGAGGTGGAAACACCATATATTTT
15	TRBV2	TRBD1	TRBJ2-7	.	CASSDDRVGYYEQYF	TGTGCCAGCAGTGATGACAGGGTGGGCTACTACGAGCAGTACTTC
15	TRBV7-9	.	TRBJ2-4	.	CASGEVALAKNIQYF	TGTGCCAGCGGAGAGGTTGCCTTAGCCAAAAACATTCAGTACTTC
14	TRBV4-1	TRBD1	TRBJ2-5	.	CASSQGQGGETQYF	TGCGCCAGCAGCCAAGGACAGGGTGGGGAGACCCAGTACTTC
13	TRBV30	.	TRBJ1-5	.	CAWSRRGNQPQHF	TGTGCCTGGAGTAGGAGGGGAAATCAGCCCCAGCATTTT
14	TRBV6-1	.	TRBJ1-2	few	CASSEAAGVGGYTF	TGTGCCAGCAGTGAAGCAGCAGGGGTGGGGGGCTACACCTTC
13	TRBV28	.	TRBJ1-3	.	CASQGSHGNTIYF	TGTGCCAGCCAGGGTTCGCACGGAAACACCATATATTTT
14	TRBV11-2	TRBD2	TRBJ2-7	.	CASTGTSGSYEQYF	TGTGCCAGCACCGGGACTAGCGGCTCCTACGAGCAGTACTTC
15	TRBV2	TRBD2	TRBJ2-1	.	CASKLRLAAYNEQFF	TGTGCCAGCAAATTAAGGCTAGCGGCTTACAATGAGCAGTTCTTC
11	TRBV2	.	TRBJ1-1	.	CASSPRGEAFF	TGTGCCAGCAGCCCCCGAGGGGAAGCTTTCTTT
17	TRBV12-2	.	TRBJ2-7	.	CASRLAGTSGPTYEQYF	TGTGCAAGTCGCTTAGCCGGGACTAGCGGGCCTACCTACGAGCAGTACTTC